The source of this TCR beta chain is a study of CD8+CD57+ T cells in acquired aplastic anemia. Study results and limitations: There were over 25 CD8+ CDR3 sequences that occurred in both patients and controls. Patients did not significantly differ from controls in CD8+ Simpson's diversity.

V dropped 5 bases and J dropped 4; count of bases not matched to a gene: 15. Germline V lookup: CDR1 SGHTA, CDR2 FQGTGA. CDR3 length: 17 residues. This clonotype was seen a handful of times. Its antigen is undetermined. This sequence may be a read error, since a much larger clone differs from it by one base. Using genomic DNA as the template, TCR beta VDJ and CDR3 profiling was carried out. TCRdb independently ran MiXCR on the reads; one entry per CDR3 protein. The sample has hundreds of thousands of distinct CDR3 sequences, approximately 70% seen once. The chain is built from TRBV7-3 and TRBJ2-3; 7 bases line up with TRBD1. This clonotype was obtained from a human donor in good health, serving as a control. The specimen sequenced was sorted CD4+, CD8+, or CD8+CD57+ T cells (not recorded which) from PBMCs. The CDR3 DNA is TGTGCCAGCAGCCTCGGCCCGGCAGGGGGTTCCGCAGATACGCAGTATTTT. It codes for CASSLGPAGGSADTQYF.